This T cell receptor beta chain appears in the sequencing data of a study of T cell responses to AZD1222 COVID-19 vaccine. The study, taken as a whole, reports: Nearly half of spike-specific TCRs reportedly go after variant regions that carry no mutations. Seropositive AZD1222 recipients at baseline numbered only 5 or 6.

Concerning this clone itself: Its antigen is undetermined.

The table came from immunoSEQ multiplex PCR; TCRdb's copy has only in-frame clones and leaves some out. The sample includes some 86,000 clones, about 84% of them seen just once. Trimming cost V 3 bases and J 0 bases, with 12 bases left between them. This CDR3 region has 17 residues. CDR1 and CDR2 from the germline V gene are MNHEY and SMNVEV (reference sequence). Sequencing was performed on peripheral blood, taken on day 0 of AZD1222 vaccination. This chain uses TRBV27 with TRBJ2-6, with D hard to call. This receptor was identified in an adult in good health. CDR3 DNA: TGTGCCAGCAGTTTGATGGCCTCCCTCTCTGGGGCCAACGTCCTGACTTTC. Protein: CASSLMASLSGANVLTF.